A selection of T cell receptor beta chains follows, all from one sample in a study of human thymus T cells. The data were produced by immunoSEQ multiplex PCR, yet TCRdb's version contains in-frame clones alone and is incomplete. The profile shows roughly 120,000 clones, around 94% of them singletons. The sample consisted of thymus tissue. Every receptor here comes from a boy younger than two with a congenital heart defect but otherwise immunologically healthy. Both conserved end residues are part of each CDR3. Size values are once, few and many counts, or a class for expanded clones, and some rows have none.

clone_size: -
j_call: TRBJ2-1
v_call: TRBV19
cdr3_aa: CASSILPLATNEQFF

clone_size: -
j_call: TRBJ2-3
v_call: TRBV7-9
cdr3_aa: CASSLETGRGADTQYF

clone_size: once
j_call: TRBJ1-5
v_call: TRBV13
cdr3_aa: CASSPTGDQPQHF

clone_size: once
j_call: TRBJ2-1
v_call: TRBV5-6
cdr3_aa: CASSHRDGLNEQFF

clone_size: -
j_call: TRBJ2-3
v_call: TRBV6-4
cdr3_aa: CARKSRLAGDWTTDTQYF

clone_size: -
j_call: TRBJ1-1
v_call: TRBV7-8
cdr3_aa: CASSPLPGPLDTEAFF

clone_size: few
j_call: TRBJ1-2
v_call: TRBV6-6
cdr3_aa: CASSPRGQGIDTF

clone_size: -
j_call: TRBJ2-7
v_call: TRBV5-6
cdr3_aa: CASSLGQGSPYEQYF

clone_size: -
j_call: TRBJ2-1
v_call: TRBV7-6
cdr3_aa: CASSQWGSGGYNEQFF

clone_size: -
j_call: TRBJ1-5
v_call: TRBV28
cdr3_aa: CASSLSREGDNQPQHF

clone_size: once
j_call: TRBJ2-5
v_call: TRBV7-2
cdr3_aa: CASSLMSGQETQYF

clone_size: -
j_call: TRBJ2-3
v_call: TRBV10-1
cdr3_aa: CASSGRLAGASTDTQYF

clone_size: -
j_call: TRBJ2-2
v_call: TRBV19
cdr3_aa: CASRGGGTGELFF

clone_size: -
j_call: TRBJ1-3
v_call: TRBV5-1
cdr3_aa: CASSLGGPGTGGNTIYF

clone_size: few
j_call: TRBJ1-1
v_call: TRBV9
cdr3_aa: CASSVVERRGNTEAFF

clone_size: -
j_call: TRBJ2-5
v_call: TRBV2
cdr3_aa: CASSESAGRETQYF

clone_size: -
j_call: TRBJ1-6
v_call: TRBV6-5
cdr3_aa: CASSYSLRLTHSPLHF

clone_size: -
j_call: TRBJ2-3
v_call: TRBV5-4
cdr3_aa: CASRHSGVGTDTQYF

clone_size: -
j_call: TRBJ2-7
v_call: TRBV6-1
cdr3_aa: CASRTSGGRREQYF

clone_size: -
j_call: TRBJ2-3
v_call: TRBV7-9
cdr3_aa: CASSLRTGADTQYF

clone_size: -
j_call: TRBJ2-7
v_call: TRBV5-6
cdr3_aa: CASSPTGWDEQYF

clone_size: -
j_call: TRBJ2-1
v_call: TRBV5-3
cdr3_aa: CARSLTLLAGGSASYNEQFF

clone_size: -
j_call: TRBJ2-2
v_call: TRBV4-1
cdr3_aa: CASSQEEVSAGELFF

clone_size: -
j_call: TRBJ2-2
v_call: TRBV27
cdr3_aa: CASSWGQGHTGELFF

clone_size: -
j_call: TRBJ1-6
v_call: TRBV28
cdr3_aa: CASSFAGAYNSPLHF

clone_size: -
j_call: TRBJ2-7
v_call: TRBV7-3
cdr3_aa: CASSIGGSSYEQYF

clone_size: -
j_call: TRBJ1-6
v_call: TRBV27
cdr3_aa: CVSRQGLNSPLHF

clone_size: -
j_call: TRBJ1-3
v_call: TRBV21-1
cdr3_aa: CAIWGPPSGNTIYF

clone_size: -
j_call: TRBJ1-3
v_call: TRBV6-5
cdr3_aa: CASSPKASSGNTIYF

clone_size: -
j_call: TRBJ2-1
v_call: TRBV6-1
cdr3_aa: CASLDKSSYNEQFF

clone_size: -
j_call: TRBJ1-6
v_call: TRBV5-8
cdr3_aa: CASSFPGSSVDSSLHF

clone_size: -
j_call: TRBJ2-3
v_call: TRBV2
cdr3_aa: CATSSGATYTDTQYF

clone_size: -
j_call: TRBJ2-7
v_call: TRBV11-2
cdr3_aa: CASSSSADRVPLSYEQYF

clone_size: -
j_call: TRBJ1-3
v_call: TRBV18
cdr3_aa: CASSLGSGAGNTIYF

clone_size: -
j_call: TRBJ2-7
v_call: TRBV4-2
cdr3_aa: CASSLSDREDEQYF

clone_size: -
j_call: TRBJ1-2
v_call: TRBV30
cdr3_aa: CAWSVLNGAGGAGSYGYTF

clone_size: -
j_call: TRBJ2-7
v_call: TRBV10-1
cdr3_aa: CASSGAEGPHGEQYF

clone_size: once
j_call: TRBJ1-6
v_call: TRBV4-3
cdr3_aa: CASSQNTQGDSYNSPLHF

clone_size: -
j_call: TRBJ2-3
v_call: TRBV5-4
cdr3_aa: CASSNAGTSGGDTQYF

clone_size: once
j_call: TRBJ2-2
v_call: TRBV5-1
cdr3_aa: CASSPGQDRTGELFF

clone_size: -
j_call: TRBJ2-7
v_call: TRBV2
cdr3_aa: CASTRGAPAYEQYF

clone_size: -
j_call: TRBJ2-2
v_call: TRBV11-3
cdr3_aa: CASSLGGGNTGELFF

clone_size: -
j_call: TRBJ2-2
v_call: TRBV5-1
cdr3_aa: CASSFDRRNTGELFF